A single sample gave rise to the 24 T cell receptor beta chains below, sequenced in a study of cytomegalovirus exposure and HLA in healthy donors. Primers included in the PCR were 60 Vbeta and 13 Jbeta primers. Profiled with immunoSEQ multiplex PCR; TCRdb holds only in-frame clones, not every one. The profile shows 180,000 or so clones, roughly 80% of them singletons. Input material: PBMCs. Receptors were obtained from a woman in her 50s in good health and CMV-seropositive.

This sequence joins TRBV6-1 and TRBJ2-3; tentatively, D is TRBD1 (5 bases). Trimming removed 3 bases from V and 2 bases from J, with 6 bases in between. CDR1 is MNHNS, CDR2 SASEGT, per germline. The length of the CDR3 is 13 residues. The CDR3 DNA sequence: TGTGCCAGCAGTGACAGGGCCACAGATACGCAGTATTTT. Protein sequence: CASSDRATDTQYF.

V gene TRBV29-1 combines with J gene TRBJ2-5, with 13 bases lining up with TRBD2. The CDR3 runs 14 residues. Trimming at V came to 2 bases and at J to 10 bases, leaving 7 bases not matched to a gene. CDR1 SQVTM and CDR2 ANQGSEA come from the germline V gene. The CDR3 DNA follows: TGCAGCGTTGAACCCGGACTAGCGGGGGCAATCCAGTACTTC. As protein: CSVEPGLAGAIQYF.

This clone was found once. Mismatch with germline at one junction end may stem from a read error. The rearrangement uses TRBV7-9 and TRBJ2-2; D remains unclear. Germline CDR1 reads SEHNR; CDR2 reads FQNEAQ (reference sequence). This CDR3 spans 14 amino acids. The CDR3 nucleotides read TGTTCCAGCAGCTTGACTCGGAACACCGGGGAGCTGTTTTTT. This translates into CSSSLTRNTGELFF. Filled out from reference TRBV7-9 and TRBJ2-2, the complete variable domain reads DTGVSQNPRHKITKRGQNVTFRCDPISEHNRLYWYRQTLGQGPEFLTYFQNEAQLEKSRLLSDRFSAERPKGSFSTLEIQRTEQGDSAMYLCSSSLTRNTGELFFGEGSRLTVL.

The chain uses TRBV19 and TRBJ2-1, with 7 bases matching TRBD2. The germline gives CDR1 LNHDA, CDR2 SQIVND (reference sequence). The CDR3 runs to 14 residues. V was clipped by 7 bases and J by 3 bases; unmatched bases: 6. The CDR3 DNA sequence: TGTGCCAGTAATGGGGGGGGGATCTACAATGAGCAGTTCTTC. Translation: CASNGGGIYNEQFF.

The rearrangement links TRBV5-5 to TRBJ2-3, with D possibly being TRBD2 (6 bases). CDR3 length equals 17 residues. With 0 bases removed from V and 0 bases from J, the gap between germline ends came to 14 bases. From germline, CDR1 is SGHKS and CDR2 YYEKEE (reference sequence). CDR3 DNA sequence: TGTGCCAGCAGCTTGGGGTCTAGCGAAACTAGCACAGATACGCAGTATTTT. The encoded protein is CASSLGSSETSTDTQYF. Full variable domain (remainder filled in from reference TRBV5-5 and TRBJ2-3): DAGVTQSPTHLIKTRGQQVTLRCSPISGHKSVSWYQQVLGQGPQFIFQYYEKEERGRGNFPDRFSARQFPNYSSELNVNALLLGDSALYLCASSLGSSETSTDTQYFGPGTRLTVL.

The V and J genes are TRBV7-3 and TRBJ1-1; D remains ambiguous. The CDR3 is 16 amino acids. Germline CDR1 is SGHTA and CDR2 is FQGTGA. The V end was cut by 0 bases, the J end by 0 bases, with 11 bases between. Here the CDR3 DNA reads TGTGCCAGCAGCTTAACGGCGGACTTACTGAACACTGAAGCTTTCTTT. Amino acid sequence: CASSLTADLLNTEAFF.

The genes are TRBV10-3 and TRBJ2-7; D remains unclear. CDR1 and CDR2 from the germline V gene are ENHRY and SYGVKD. The length of the CDR3 is 15 residues. Trimming left V 2 bases short and J 2 bases short, with 13 bases between. The CDR3, as DNA: TGTGCCATCAGTGAGCTACGGTCTTCCCCCTACGAGCAGTACTTC. Translated, it gives CAISELRSSPYEQYF.

This clone showed up just once. The rearrangement uses TRBV18 and TRBJ2-3; a weak D match, TRBD1 (5 bases). Trimming removed 5 bases from V and 2 bases from J, with 8 bases in between. The CDR3 is made up of 13 amino acids. Germline V lookup: CDR1 KGHSH, CDR2 LQKENI. The chain's CDR3 is CASSDSITDTQYF. The DNA for the CDR3 is TGTGCCAGCTCAGACAGTATCACAGATACGCAGTATTTT.

This chain uses TRBV6-6 with TRBJ1-5; a weak D match, TRBD1 (6 bases). The CDR3 sequence is 16 residues long. The V and J ends lost 3 bases and 5 bases respectively, with 17 bases between them. The V gene's germline CDR1 is MNHNY and CDR2 SVGAGI (reference sequence). The CDR3 spells CASSYYQQGRYQPQHF. The DNA for the CDR3 is TGTGCCAGCAGTTATTACCAACAGGGCCGGTATCAGCCCCAGCATTTT.

This rearrangement joins TRBV4-2 to TRBJ2-2; the D is unclear. Germline CDR1 is LGHNA and CDR2 is YNFKEQ. Trimming pared 0 bases from V and 3 bases from J, leaving 8 bases between. CDR3 length equals 15 residues. In DNA form, the CDR3 reads TGTGCCAGCAGCCAAGATTCGGTAGACACCGGGGAGCTGTTTTTT. Its translation: CASSQDSVDTGELFF.

The V and J genes are TRBV7-5 and TRBJ2-7; no check of the table's D call, TRBD1, against the DNA was made. TRBV7-5 is recorded as a pseudogene. The CDR3 spans 15 residues. The CDR3 protein is CVRSSPPGHPYEQYF. Written as DNA, the CDR3 is TGTGTCAGAAGCTCACCTCCGGGACACCCTTACGAGCAGTACTTC.

This chain connects TRBV2 to TRBJ1-3; D gene unclear. V was pared by 8 bases and J by 2 bases, with 13 bases between. This CDR3 has 14 amino acids. CDR1 and CDR2 from the germline V gene are SNHLY and FYNNEI. CDR3 coding DNA: TGTGCCAGCGGTATCCGGGGTGCTGGAAACACCATATATTTT. Translated, it gives CASGIRGAGNTIYF.

The chain joins TRBV13 to TRBJ2-7; 7 bases agree with TRBD2. The CDR3 totals 17 residues. The germline V gene has CDR1 PRHDT and CDR2 FYEKMQ (reference sequence). V shed 0 bases and J 1 base; nucleotides not matched to a gene: 9. CDR3 sequence: CASSLGTPSGTSYEQYF. CDR3 coding DNA: TGTGCCAGCAGCTTAGGGACGCCTAGCGGAACTTCCTACGAGCAGTACTTC.

CDR3 bases: TGCGCCAGCAGCTCCGACAGGAGTCCCACCTTC. Translation gives CASSSDRSPTF. The chain combines TRBV5-1 with TRBJ1-2; D might be TRBD1 (6 bases). This CDR3 comprises 11 residues. V was trimmed by 3 bases and J by 13 bases, leaving 13 bases between them. CDR1 is SGHRS and CDR2 is YFSETQ in the germline V gene.

This chain uses TRBV11-1 with TRBJ1-2; TRBD1 matches at 7 bases. The CDR3 is made up of 15 amino acids. Germline-derived CDR1 and CDR2 are SGHAT and FQDESV (reference sequence). The J segment lost 9 bases and the V segment lost 3 bases, leaving 13 bases of the junction unmatched. The CDR3 region is CASSLAPGQFRRYTF. The CDR3 region has the DNA TGTGCCAGCAGCTTGGCGCCGGGACAGTTTCGGCGCTACACCTTC.

The chain couples TRBV5-4 to TRBJ1-1; TRBD1 might be the D (6 bases). V lost 3 bases and J 3 bases, leaving 12 bases between the germline ends. Germline-derived CDR1 and CDR2 are SGHNT and YYREEE (reference sequence). The CDR3 has 14 amino acids. The DNA for the CDR3 is TGTGCCAGCAGCTCCCCCCAGGGGTACACTGAAGCTTTCTTT. Encoded protein: CASSSPQGYTEAFF.

The rearrangement joins TRBV5-1 to TRBJ2-5; TRBD2 matches at 8 bases. Germline assignment: CDR1 SGHRS and CDR2 YFSETQ. This CDR3 contains 16 residues. Unmatched junction bases numbered 13, after V lost 4 bases and J lost 5 bases. The CDR3 DNA is TGCGCCAGCAGCCCGGGGGGGGGACCCCGGACGGAGACCCAGTACTTC. This translates into CASSPGGGPRTETQYF.

The rearrangement joins TRBV10-3 to TRBJ1-2; a possible D gene is TRBD1 (5 bases). The V and J ends lost 6 bases and 2 bases respectively, with 13 bases between them. The CDR3 spans 14 residues. Germline V gene sequence: CDR1 ENHRY, CDR2 SYGVKD. The CDR3 sequence: CAISRREGNYGYTF. DNA of the CDR3: TGTGCCATCAGCCGCAGGGAGGGAAACTATGGCTACACCTTC.

This chain links TRBV30 with TRBJ2-1; D is possibly TRBD2 (7 bases). V shed 0 bases and J shed 2 bases, with 11 bases lying between them. The CDR3 has 15 amino acids. Germline CDR1 GTSNPN, CDR2 SVGIG (reference sequence). CDR3: CAWSVGGATYNEQFF. For the CDR3, the DNA is TGTGCCTGGAGTGTGGGGGGGGCTACCTACAATGAGCAGTTCTTC.

V usage is TRBV5-1 and J usage is TRBJ2-5, with D uncertain. CDR3 length equals 14 residues. Trimming took off 4 bases at V and 1 base at J, with 11 bases between the two ends. Germline assignment: CDR1 SGHRS and CDR2 YFSETQ. CDR3 in amino acids: CASSPQQAQETQYF. CDR3 DNA sequence: TGCGCCAGCAGCCCGCAGCAGGCCCAAGAGACCCAGTACTTC.

The rearrangement joins TRBV18 to TRBJ1-2; D is ambiguous. This CDR3 spans 15 amino acids. The V end was cut by 2 bases, the J end by 0 bases, with 10 bases between. The germline V gene has CDR1 KGHSH and CDR2 LQKENI. CDR3 region: CASSPTHPANYGYTF. CDR3 in DNA: TGTGCCAGCTCACCAACACATCCAGCTAACTATGGCTACACCTTC. The full variable domain, its missing parts supplied by reference TRBV18 and TRBJ1-2, is NAGVMQNPRHLVRRRGQEARLRCSPMKGHSHVYWYRQLPEEGLKFMVYLQKENIIDESGMPKERFSAEFPKEGPSILRIQQVVRGDSAAYFCASSPTHPANYGYTFGSGTRLTVV.

The V call is TRBV27, the J call TRBJ2-3; D is perhaps TRBD1 (6 bases). CDR1 and CDR2 (germline): MNHEY, SMNVEV (reference sequence). Trimming shortened V by 6 bases and J by 4 bases, and 11 bases separated the two germline ends. The CDR3 contains 13 residues. CDR3 sequence: CASRMTGSDTQYF. For the CDR3, the DNA is TGTGCCAGCAGGATGACAGGTTCAGATACGCAGTATTTT.

This clone was recorded a few times. This chain uses TRBV7-9 with TRBJ1-4; D gene unclear. V dropped 7 bases and J dropped 3 bases, with 6 bases sitting between them. CDR3 size: 12 residues. CDR1 SEHNR and CDR2 FQNEAQ come from the germline V gene (reference sequence). This chain's CDR3 is CASTIPNEKLFF. The DNA of the CDR3 is TGTGCCAGCACCATCCCTAATGAAAAACTGTTTTTT.

The chain carries TRBV6-4 and TRBJ1-2; the match to TRBD1 covers 12 bases. The CDR3 consists of 14 residues. Germline assignment: CDR1 MRHNA and CDR2 SNTAGT. V shed 6 bases, J shed 4 bases, and the junction held 3 bases outside the gene matches. The CDR3 reads CASSKGQGAYGYTF. DNA of the CDR3: TGTGCCAGCAGCAAGGGACAGGGGGCCTATGGCTACACCTTC.